These 27 T cell receptor beta chains were all obtained from the same sample, sequenced in a study of T cells after yellow fever vaccination. MiXCR was run by TCRdb on the 5' RACE reads, yielding one entry per CDR3 protein. The sample contains more than 15,000 distinct CDR3 sequences, about 4.1% of which appear only once. This specimen was PBMCs, either bulk or a sorted T-cell subset (CD4+, CD8+, memory, or dextramer-sorted; not recorded which), taken 15 days after the yellow fever booster vaccination. The receptors stem from a man under 40 who received the YFV17D yellow fever vaccine.

This clonotype was observed at least ten times. This CDR3 reads CASSHPPLHEQYF. CDR3 DNA: TGTGCCAGCAGCCACCCACCGCTACACGAGCAGTACTTC. The rearrangement links TRBV11-3 to TRBJ2-7; D not certain. CDR1 SGHNT and CDR2 YENEEA come from the germline V gene. The CDR3 is made up of 13 amino acids. V shed 5 bases and J shed 5 bases, with 13 bases lying between them.

There are many counts of this clonotype. The V gene is TRBV28, the J gene TRBJ2-5; 9 bases line up with TRBD1. The CDR3 is made up of 15 amino acids. Germline V gene lookup returns CDR1 MDHEN and CDR2 SYDVKM. V was clipped by 5 bases and J by 3 bases; unmatched bases: 7. The CDR3 loop reads CASSPLRDREETQYF. The CDR3 DNA reads TGTGCCAGCAGTCCGCTCCGGGACAGGGAAGAGACCCAGTACTTC.

This clonotype was picked up many times. The chain is built from TRBV5-4 and TRBJ2-5; D unclear. The germline V gene has CDR1 SGHNT and CDR2 YYREEE (reference sequence). Trimming took off 1 base at V and 3 bases at J, with 7 bases between the two ends. The CDR3 extends over 13 amino acids. The CDR3 sequence: CASSLHGEETQYF. In DNA form, the CDR3 reads TGTGCCAGCAGCTTGCACGGAGAAGAGACCCAGTACTTC.

This clonotype was seen at least ten times. CDR3 residues: CASSPGTSGNEQFF. The CDR3 DNA follows: TGTGCCAGCAGTCCCGGGACTAGCGGGAATGAGCAGTTCTTC. This rearrangement joins TRBV12-3 or TRBV12-4 to TRBJ2-1, with 12 bases lining up with TRBD2. The V and J ends lost 5 bases and 7 bases, in that order; junction bases with no gene match: 3. This CDR3 is built from 14 residues.

In this sample, this clonotype turned up many times. The rearrangement links TRBV27 to TRBJ1-1, with D unclear. The CDR3 is made up of 11 amino acids. Trimming removed 3 bases at V and 5 bases at J, with 4 bases between. Per germline, CDR1 MNHEY and CDR2 SMNVEV (reference sequence). CDR3 nucleotide sequence: TGTGCCAGCAGTTTTGCGACTGAAGCTTTCTTT. It encodes CASSFATEAFF.

This clonotype was seen ten or more times. The rearrangement links TRBV9 to TRBJ2-2; maybe TRBD1 (5 bases). This CDR3 comprises 14 residues. Trimming took 3 bases from V and 7 from J, leaving 13 bases between them. Germline V gives CDR1 SGDLS, CDR2 YYNGEE. The DNA for the CDR3 is TGTGCCAGCAGCGGTAGGGGTGCCAGCGGGGAGCTGTTTTTT. Its protein is CASSGRGASGELFF. The whole variable domain, remainder taken from reference TRBV9 and TRBJ2-2, is DSGVTQTPKHLITATGQRVTLRCSPRSGDLSVYWYQQSLDQGLQFLIQYYNGEERAKGNILERFSAQQFPDLHSELNLSSLELGDSALYFCASSGRGASGELFFGEGSRLTVL.

The sample holds many counts of this clonotype. This chain connects TRBV18 to TRBJ2-2; possible D gene TRBD1, 6 bases. This CDR3 comprises 16 residues. Trimming left V 2 bases short and J 4 bases short, with 14 bases between. The germline CDR1 and CDR2 sequences are KGHSH and LQKENI. CDR3 sequence reads: CASSPIVRDTTGELFF. CDR3 DNA: TGTGCCAGCTCACCAATAGTCAGGGACACCACCGGGGAGCTGTTTTTT.

By sample fraction, this clonotype is medium-sized (0.01 to 0.1%). V is TRBV7-2 and J is TRBJ2-1; no clear D gene. CDR1 is SGHTA and CDR2 is FQGNSA in the germline V gene. V was pared by 1 base and J by 2 bases, with 12 bases between. The CDR3 contains 16 residues. In DNA, the CDR3 is TGTGCCAGCAGCTTAGAGGTGGGCAGCGCCTACAATGAGCAGTTCTTC. Protein: CASSLEVGSAYNEQFF.

This clonotype showed up many times. This chain connects TRBV20-1 to TRBJ2-1; TRBD2 matches 9 bases. The V gene end was trimmed by 7 bases and the J gene end by 4 bases; junction bases not matched to a gene: 11. The CDR3 has 15 amino acids. Germline V lookup: CDR1 DFQATT, CDR2 SNEGSKA (reference sequence). CDR3 sequence (DNA): TGCAGTGGTCCCACCGGGACTAGCTCATACAATGAGCAGTTCTTC. Protein product: CSGPTGTSSYNEQFF.

This clonotype was observed at least ten times. The chain is built from TRBV10-1 and TRBJ2-3, with 9 nucleotides matching TRBD2. CDR1 WNHNN and CDR2 SYGVQD come from the germline V gene (reference sequence). The CDR3 loop spans 14 amino acids. J gave up 4 bases and V 8 bases, and 7 bases lay outside the gene matches. The DNA for the CDR3 is TGCGCCAGCCATATAGCGGGAGCCCCAGATACGCAGTATTTT. Translation: CASHIAGAPDTQYF.

DNA for the CDR3: TGCAGCGTGGACGGAACCGGGGAGCTGTTTTTT. Protein product: CSVDGTGELFF. V gene TRBV29-1 combines with J gene TRBJ2-2; D is undetermined. The germline V gene has CDR1 SQVTM and CDR2 ANQGSEA. CDR3 size: 11 residues. V lost 6 bases to trimming and J lost 5 bases, with 7 bases between them.

This clonotype was seen a handful of times. The gene calls are TRBV13 and TRBJ2-7; TRBD2 aligns across 11 bases. There are 15 residues in the CDR3. The J segment lost 2 bases and the V segment lost 5 bases, leaving 5 bases of the junction unmatched. Looked up from germline, CDR1 is PRHDT and CDR2 is FYEKMQ (reference sequence). CDR3 DNA sequence: TGTGCCAGCAGCCCCACTAGCGGGAGTCCCTACGAGCAGTACTTC. Its translation: CASSPTSGSPYEQYF.

In its sample, this clonotype is medium-sized. The chain couples TRBV24-1 to TRBJ2-1; 12 bases are shared with TRBD2. After removal of 4 bases from V and 8 bases from J, the junction contained 5 bases not matched to a gene. Germline values: CDR1 KGHDR, CDR2 SFDVKD. The CDR3 contains 15 residues. CDR3 nucleotides: TGTGCCACCAGTGAAGTGACTAGCGGGAGACATGAGCAGTTCTTC. Protein: CATSEVTSGRHEQFF.

This clonotype was seen many times. Written as DNA, the CDR3 is TGTGCCAGCAGCCAAACGGGGTTCAGCAAAAACATTCAGTACTTC. It specifies CASSQTGFSKNIQYF. The chain links TRBV3-1 to TRBJ2-4; possibly TRBD2 for D (5 bases). The CDR3 consists of 15 residues. Trimming cost V 2 bases and J 3 bases, with 11 bases left between them. Germline-derived CDR1 and CDR2 are LGHDT and YNNKEL (reference sequence).

By sample fraction, this clonotype is medium-sized. CDR3 sequence (DNA): TGTGCCAGCACCTTGGGGCTAGCGGGATCCTACGAGCAGTACTTC. Translation: CASTLGLAGSYEQYF. The V gene is TRBV12-3 or TRBV12-4, the J gene TRBJ2-7; 9 bases are shared with TRBD2. The V and J ends lost 7 bases and 1 base, in that order; junction bases with no gene match: 8. The CDR3 consists of 15 residues.

This clonotype was picked up many times. This chain connects TRBV19 to TRBJ2-3; 7 bases are a match to TRBD2. V was pared by 8 bases and J by 2 bases, with 10 bases of the junction left unmatched. Germline assignment: CDR1 LNHDA and CDR2 SQIVND (reference sequence). The CDR3 length is 15 residues. DNA for the CDR3: TGTGCCAGTCGGGCGGGGCGGGAGAACACAGATACGCAGTATTTT. Translated: CASRAGRENTDTQYF.

In this sample, this clonotype turned up many times. V and J are TRBV20-1 and TRBJ2-7, with 11 bases fitting TRBD2. The CDR3 sequence is 14 residues long. V gave up 6 bases and J gave up 5 bases; unmatched junction bases: 9. Germline V gene lookup returns CDR1 DFQATT and CDR2 SNEGSKA (reference sequence). CDR3 protein: CSATWGTSGNEQYF. In nucleotides, the CDR3 is TGCAGTGCCACCTGGGGGACTAGCGGTAACGAGCAGTACTTC.

This clonotype was seen many times. The chain carries TRBV19 and TRBJ1-2, with unresolved D. This CDR3 contains 11 residues. Between the trimmed V and J ends, which lost 11 bases and 7 bases, there was a span of 14 bases. Germline loops: CDR1 LNHDA, CDR2 SQIVND (reference sequence). The CDR3 here is CACITHGGYTF. Written as DNA, the CDR3 is TGTGCCTGTATAACCCACGGTGGCTACACCTTC.

By frequency in the sample, this clonotype is medium-sized. The chain joins TRBV12-3 or TRBV12-4 to TRBJ2-3; unclear D gene. Trimming stripped 2 bases from V and 5 bases from J, with 8 bases between. The CDR3 totals 13 residues. CDR3 in amino acids: CASSLTDGDTQYF. CDR3 coding DNA: TGTGCCAGCAGTTTAACGGACGGAGATACGCAGTATTTT.

This clonotype has a count of ten or more. The rearrangement uses TRBV18 and TRBJ2-1; 7 bases match TRBD2. Looked up from germline, CDR1 is KGHSH and CDR2 is LQKENI. The CDR3 has 17 residues. The ends lost 6 bases at V and 5 bases at J; junction bases unmatched: 16. The CDR3 here is CASSPKAGLAVDNEQFF. The CDR3 region has the DNA TGTGCCAGCTCTCCAAAAGCGGGGCTAGCAGTGGACAATGAGCAGTTCTTC.

This clonotype was found many times. The chain combines TRBV7-3 with TRBJ2-7, with TRBD2 matching 8 bases. The V and J ends lost 3 bases and 5 bases, in that order; junction bases with no gene match: 9. The length of the CDR3 is 15 residues. Germline V gene lookup returns CDR1 SGHTA and CDR2 FQGTGA. The CDR3 region has the DNA TGTGCCAGCAGCTTCCTTGGGCGGGAGGTCGACGAGCAGTACTTC. It yields the protein CASSFLGREVDEQYF.

This clonotype is medium-sized within its sample. The chain employs TRBV7-2 and TRBJ1-5; 7 nucleotides align to TRBD1. V lost 4 bases, J lost 0 bases, and 9 bases stayed unmatched. The CDR3 runs to 17 residues. Germline CDR1 and CDR2: SGHTA and FQGNSA. Here the CDR3 DNA reads TGTGCCAGCAGCTACGGAATGGGACAGAATAGCAATCAGCCCCAGCATTTT. It encodes CASSYGMGQNSNQPQHF.

In this sample, this clonotype turned up many times. This chain joins TRBV7-2 and TRBJ2-1; the D gene is possibly TRBD2 (6 bases). Germline-derived CDR1 and CDR2 are SGHTA and FQGNSA. The CDR3 sequence is 15 residues long. Trimming cost V 5 bases and J 2 bases, with 13 bases left between them. Written as DNA, the CDR3 is TGTGCCAGCAGCATTAGCGGAGTCCCCTACAATGAGCAGTTCTTC. This sequence encodes CASSISGVPYNEQFF.

This clonotype has ten or more counts. The chain links TRBV6-5 to TRBJ2-3; 7 bases are shared with TRBD1. V lost 8 bases, J lost 1 base, and 9 bases stayed unmatched. The CDR3 has 15 residues. CDR1 and CDR2 from the germline V gene are MNHEY and SVGAGI. The CDR3 reads CASGQASGGTDTQYF. The CDR3 nucleotides are TGTGCCAGCGGACAGGCCTCCGGGGGCACAGATACGCAGTATTTT.

The CDR3: CASSLPGLAAATYF. For the CDR3, the DNA is TGTGCCAGCAGTTTACCAGGACTAGCCGCGGCGACGTACTTC. The V call is TRBV6-9, the J call TRBJ2-7; 8 bases fit TRBD2. CDR1 and CDR2 (germline): MNHGY, SVAAGI. The CDR3 has 14 residues. V trimming: 4 bases; J trimming: 12 bases; junction bases outside the gene matches: 14.

This clonotype was seen ten or more times. The gene calls are TRBV7-2 and TRBJ2-7, with TRBD1 identical over 7 bases. This CDR3 contains 14 residues. Germline loops: CDR1 SGHTA, CDR2 FQGNSA. J was trimmed by 4 bases and V by 3 bases; bases with no gene match: 6. This CDR3 reads CASSFGTATYEQYF. In nucleotides, the CDR3 is TGTGCCAGCAGCTTCGGGACAGCGACTTACGAGCAGTACTTC.

The J gene is TRBJ2-3, the V gene TRBV5-6; D may be TRBD2 (5 bases). Per the germline V gene, CDR1 is SGHDT and CDR2 is YYEEEE. CDR3 length equals 16 residues. V lost 6 bases to trimming and J lost 5 bases, with 22 bases between them. The CDR3 reads CASNLARHGVGDTQYF. Here the CDR3 DNA reads TGTGCCAGCAACTTAGCGAGACACGGAGTTGGAGATACGCAGTATTTT.